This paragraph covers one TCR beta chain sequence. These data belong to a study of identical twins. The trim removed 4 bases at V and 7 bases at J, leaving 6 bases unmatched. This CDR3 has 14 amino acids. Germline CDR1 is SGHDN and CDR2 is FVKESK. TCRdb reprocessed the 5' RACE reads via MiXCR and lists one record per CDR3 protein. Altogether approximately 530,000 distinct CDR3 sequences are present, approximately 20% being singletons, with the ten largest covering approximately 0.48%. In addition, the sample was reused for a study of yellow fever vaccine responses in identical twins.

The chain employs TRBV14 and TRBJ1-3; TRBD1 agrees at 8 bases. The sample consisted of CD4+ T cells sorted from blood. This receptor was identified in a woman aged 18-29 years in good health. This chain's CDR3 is CASSRTGGPNTIYF. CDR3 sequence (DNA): TGTGCCAGCAGCCGAACAGGGGGTCCGAACACCATATATTTT. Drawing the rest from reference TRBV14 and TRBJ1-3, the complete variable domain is EAGVTQFPSHSVIEKGQTVTLRCDPISGHDNLYWYRRVMGKEIKFLLHFVKESKQDESGMPNNRFLAERTGGTYSTLKVQPAELEDSGVYFCASSRTGGPNTIYFGEGSWLTVV.